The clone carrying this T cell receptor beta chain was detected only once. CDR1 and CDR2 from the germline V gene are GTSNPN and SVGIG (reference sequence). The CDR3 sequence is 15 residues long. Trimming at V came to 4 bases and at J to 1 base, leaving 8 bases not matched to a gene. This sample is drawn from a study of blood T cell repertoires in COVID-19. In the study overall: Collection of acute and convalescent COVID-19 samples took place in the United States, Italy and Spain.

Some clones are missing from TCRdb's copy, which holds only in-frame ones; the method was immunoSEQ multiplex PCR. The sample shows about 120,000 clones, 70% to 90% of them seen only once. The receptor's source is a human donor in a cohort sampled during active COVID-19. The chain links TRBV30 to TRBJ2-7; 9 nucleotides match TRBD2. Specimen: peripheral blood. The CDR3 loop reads CAWKTSGLLSYEQYF. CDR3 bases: TGTGCCTGGAAGACTAGCGGCCTCCTTTCCTACGAGCAGTACTTC.